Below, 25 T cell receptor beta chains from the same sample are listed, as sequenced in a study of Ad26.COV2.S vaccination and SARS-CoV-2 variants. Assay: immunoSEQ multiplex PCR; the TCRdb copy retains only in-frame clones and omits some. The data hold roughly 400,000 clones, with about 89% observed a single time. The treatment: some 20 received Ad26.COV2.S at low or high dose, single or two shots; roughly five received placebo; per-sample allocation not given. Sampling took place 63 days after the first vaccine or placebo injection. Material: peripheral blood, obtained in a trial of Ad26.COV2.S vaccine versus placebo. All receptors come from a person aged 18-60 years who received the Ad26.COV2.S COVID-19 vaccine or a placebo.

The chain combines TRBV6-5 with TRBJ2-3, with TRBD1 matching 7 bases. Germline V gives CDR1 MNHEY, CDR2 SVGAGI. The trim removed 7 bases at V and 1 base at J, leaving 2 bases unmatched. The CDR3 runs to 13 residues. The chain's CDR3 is CASNDRGTDTQYF. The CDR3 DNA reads TGTGCCAGCAACGACAGGGGCACAGATACGCAGTATTTT.

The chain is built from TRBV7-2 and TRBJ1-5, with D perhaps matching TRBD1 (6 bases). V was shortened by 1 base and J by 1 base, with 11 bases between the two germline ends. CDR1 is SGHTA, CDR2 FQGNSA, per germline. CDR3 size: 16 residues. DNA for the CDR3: TGTGCCAGCAGCTTAGGGGGGGGGCTAAGCAATCAGCCCCAGCATTTT. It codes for CASSLGGGLSNQPQHF.

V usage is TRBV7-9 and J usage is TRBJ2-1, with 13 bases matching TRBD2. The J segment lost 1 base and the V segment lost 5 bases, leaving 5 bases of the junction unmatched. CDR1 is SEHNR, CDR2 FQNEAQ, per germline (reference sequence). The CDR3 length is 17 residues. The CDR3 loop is CASSPKGLAGSYNEQFF. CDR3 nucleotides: TGTGCCAGCAGCCCTAAGGGACTAGCGGGGTCCTACAATGAGCAGTTCTTC.

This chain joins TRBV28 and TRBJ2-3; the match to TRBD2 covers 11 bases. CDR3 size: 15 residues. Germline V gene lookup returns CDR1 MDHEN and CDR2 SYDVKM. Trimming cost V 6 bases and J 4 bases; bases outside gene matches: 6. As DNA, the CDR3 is TGTGCCAGCAGCCTTCTAGCGGGAGGAGCAGATACGCAGTATTTT. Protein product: CASSLLAGGADTQYF.

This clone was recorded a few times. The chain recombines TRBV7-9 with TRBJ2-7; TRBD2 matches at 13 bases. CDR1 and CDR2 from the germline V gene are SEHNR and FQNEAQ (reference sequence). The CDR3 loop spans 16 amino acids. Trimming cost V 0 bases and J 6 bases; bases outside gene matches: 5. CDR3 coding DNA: TGTGCCAGCAGCTTAGCCAGGACTAGCGGGAGAGTCGAGCAGTACTTC. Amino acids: CASSLARTSGRVEQYF.

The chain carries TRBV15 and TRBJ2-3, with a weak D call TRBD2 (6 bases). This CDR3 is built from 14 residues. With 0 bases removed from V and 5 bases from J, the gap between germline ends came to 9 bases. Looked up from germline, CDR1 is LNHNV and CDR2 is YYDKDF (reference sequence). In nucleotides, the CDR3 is TGTGCCACCAGCAGAGATAGGGGAGGAGATACGCAGTATTTT. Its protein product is CATSRDRGGDTQYF.

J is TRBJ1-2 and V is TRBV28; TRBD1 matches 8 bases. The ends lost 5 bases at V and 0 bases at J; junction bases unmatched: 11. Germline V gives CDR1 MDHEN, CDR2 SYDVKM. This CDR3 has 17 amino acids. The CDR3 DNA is TGTGCCAGCAGTCTTACGGGGACAGGACATACTAACTATGGCTACACCTTC. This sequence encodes CASSLTGTGHTNYGYTF.

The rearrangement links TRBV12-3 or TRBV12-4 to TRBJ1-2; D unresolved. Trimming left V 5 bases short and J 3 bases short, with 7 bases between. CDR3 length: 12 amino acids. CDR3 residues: CASSPADYGYTF. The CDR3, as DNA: TGTGCCAGCAGTCCTGCCGACTATGGCTACACCTTC.

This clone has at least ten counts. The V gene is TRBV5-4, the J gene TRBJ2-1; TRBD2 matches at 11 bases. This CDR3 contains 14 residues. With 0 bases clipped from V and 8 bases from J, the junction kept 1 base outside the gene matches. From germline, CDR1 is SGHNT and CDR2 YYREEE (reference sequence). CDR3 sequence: CASSLGLAGHEQFF. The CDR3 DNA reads TGTGCCAGCAGCTTGGGACTAGCGGGGCATGAGCAGTTCTTC.

The CDR3 nucleotides are TGTGCCAGCAGTATGCGACTAGCGGCCTACAATGAGCAGTTCTTC. It encodes CASSMRLAAYNEQFF. J is TRBJ2-1 and V is TRBV28, with 9 bases lining up with TRBD2. J gave up 2 bases and V 5 bases, and 4 bases lay outside the gene matches. Germline values: CDR1 MDHEN, CDR2 SYDVKM. The CDR3 covers 15 residues. Drawing the rest from reference TRBV28 and TRBJ2-1, the complete variable domain is DVKVTQSSRYLVKRTGEKVFLECVQDMDHENMFWYRQDPGLGLRLIYFSYDVKMKEKGDIPEGYSVSREKKERFSLILESASTNQTSMYLCASSMRLAAYNEQFFGPGTRLTVL.

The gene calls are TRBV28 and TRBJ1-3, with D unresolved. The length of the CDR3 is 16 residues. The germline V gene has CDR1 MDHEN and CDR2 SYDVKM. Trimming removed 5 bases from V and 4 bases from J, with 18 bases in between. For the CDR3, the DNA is TGTGCCAGCAGTACCGAGGGATTAGTGGGAGGAAACACCATATATTTT. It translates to CASSTEGLVGGNTIYF.

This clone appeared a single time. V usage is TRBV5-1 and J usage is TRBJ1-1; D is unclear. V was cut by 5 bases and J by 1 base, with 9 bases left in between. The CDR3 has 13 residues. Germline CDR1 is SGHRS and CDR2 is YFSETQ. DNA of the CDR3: TGCGCCAGCAGACCATCCGGGAACACTGAAGCTTTCTTT. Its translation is CASRPSGNTEAFF.

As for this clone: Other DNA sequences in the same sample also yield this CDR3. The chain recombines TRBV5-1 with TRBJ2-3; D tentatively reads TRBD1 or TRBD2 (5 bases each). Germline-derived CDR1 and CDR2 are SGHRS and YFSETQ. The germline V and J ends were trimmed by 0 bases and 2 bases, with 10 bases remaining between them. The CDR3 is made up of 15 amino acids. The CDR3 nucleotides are TGCGCCAGCAGCTTGGATCGGGACCTCACAGATACGCAGTATTTT. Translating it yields CASSLDRDLTDTQYF.

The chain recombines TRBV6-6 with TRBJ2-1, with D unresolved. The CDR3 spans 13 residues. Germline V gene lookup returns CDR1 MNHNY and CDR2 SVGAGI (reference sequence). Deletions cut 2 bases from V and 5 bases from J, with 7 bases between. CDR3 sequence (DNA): TGTGCCAGCAGTTACGGTGGTAACAATGAGCAGTTCTTC. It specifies CASSYGGNNEQFF.

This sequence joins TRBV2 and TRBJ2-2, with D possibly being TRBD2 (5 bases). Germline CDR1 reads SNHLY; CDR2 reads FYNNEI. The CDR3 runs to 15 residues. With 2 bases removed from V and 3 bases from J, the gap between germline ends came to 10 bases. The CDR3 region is CASSENGGHTGELFF. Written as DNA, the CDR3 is TGTGCCAGCAGTGAAAATGGAGGACACACCGGGGAGCTGTTTTTT.

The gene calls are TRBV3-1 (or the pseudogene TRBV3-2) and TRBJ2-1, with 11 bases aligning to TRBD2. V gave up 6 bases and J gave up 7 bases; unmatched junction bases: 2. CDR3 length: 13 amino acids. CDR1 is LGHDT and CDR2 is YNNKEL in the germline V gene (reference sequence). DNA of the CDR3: TGTGCCAGCAGGCGGACTAGCGGGAATGAGCAGTTCTTC. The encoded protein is CASRRTSGNEQFF.

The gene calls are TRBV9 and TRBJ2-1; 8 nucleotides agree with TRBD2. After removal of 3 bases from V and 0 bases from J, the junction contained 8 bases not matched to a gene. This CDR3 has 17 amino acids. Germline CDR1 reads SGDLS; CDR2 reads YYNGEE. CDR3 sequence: CASSATLAGSSYNEQFF. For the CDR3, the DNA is TGTGCCAGCAGCGCGACTTTAGCGGGAAGCTCCTACAATGAGCAGTTCTTC.

CDR3 region: CASSPPRGRDTDTQYF. In DNA, the CDR3 is TGTGCCAGCTCACCACCGAGGGGGCGGGACACAGATACGCAGTATTTT. The chain uses TRBV18 and TRBJ2-3; weak D call: TRBD1 (7 bases). V was cut by 0 bases and J by 2 bases, with 12 bases left in between. Germline values: CDR1 KGHSH, CDR2 LQKENI. The length of the CDR3 is 16 residues. The variable domain in full, completed from reference TRBV18 and TRBJ2-3, reads NAGVMQNPRHLVRRRGQEARLRCSPMKGHSHVYWYRQLPEEGLKFMVYLQKENIIDESGMPKERFSAEFPKEGPSILRIQQVVRGDSAAYFCASSPPRGRDTDTQYFGPGTRLTVL.

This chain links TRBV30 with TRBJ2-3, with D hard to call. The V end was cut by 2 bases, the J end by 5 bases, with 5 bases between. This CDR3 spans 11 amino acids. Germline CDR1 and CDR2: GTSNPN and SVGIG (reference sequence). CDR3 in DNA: TGTGCCTGGAGTTATAAAGATACGCAGTATTTT. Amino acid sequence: CAWSYKDTQYF. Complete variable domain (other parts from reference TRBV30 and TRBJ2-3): SQTIHQWPATLVQPVGSPLSLECTVEGTSNPNLYWYRQAAGRGLQLLFYSVGIGQISSEVPQNLSASRPQDRQFILSSKKLLLSDSGFYLCAWSYKDTQYFGPGTRLTVL.

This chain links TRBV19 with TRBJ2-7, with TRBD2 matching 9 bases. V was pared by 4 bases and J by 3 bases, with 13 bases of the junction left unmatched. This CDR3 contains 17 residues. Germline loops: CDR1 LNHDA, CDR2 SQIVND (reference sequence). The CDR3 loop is CASSTPRGIAGVYEQYF. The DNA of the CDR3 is TGTGCCAGTAGTACCCCTCGGGGGATAGCGGGGGTCTACGAGCAGTACTTC.

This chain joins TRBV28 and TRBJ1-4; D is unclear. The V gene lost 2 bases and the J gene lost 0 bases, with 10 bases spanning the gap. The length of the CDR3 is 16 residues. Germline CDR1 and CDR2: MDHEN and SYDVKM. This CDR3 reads CASSLPGIATNEKLFF. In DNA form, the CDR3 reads TGTGCCAGCAGTTTACCCGGGATTGCAACTAATGAAAAACTGTTTTTT.

CDR3 bases: TGTGCCACCAGTGAACTAGCGGGAGCTCACAATGAGCAGTTCTTC. Protein sequence: CATSELAGAHNEQFF. This chain joins TRBV24-1 and TRBJ2-1, with 11 bases aligning to TRBD2. Per germline, CDR1 KGHDR and CDR2 SFDVKD. V shed 4 bases and J 5 bases; nucleotides not matched to a gene: 3. CDR3 length: 15 amino acids.

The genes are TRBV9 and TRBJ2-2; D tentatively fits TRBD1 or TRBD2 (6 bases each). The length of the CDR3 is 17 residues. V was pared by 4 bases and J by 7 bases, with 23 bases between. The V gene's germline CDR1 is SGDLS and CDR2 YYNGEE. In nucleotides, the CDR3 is TGTGCCAGCAGCACCCGCGCAGGAGGAGGGGGTGGCGGGGAGCTGTTTTTT. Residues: CASSTRAGGGGGGELFF. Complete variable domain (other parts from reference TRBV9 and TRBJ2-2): DSGVTQTPKHLITATGQRVTLRCSPRSGDLSVYWYQQSLDQGLQFLIQYYNGEERAKGNILERFSAQQFPDLHSELNLSSLELGDSALYFCASSTRAGGGGGGELFFGEGSRLTVL.

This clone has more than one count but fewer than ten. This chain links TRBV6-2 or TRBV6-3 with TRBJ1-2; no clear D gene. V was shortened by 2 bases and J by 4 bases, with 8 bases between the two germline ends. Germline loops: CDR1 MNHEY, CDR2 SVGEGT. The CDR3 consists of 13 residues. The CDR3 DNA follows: TGTGCCAGCAGTTACGTGATTCTCTATGGCTACACCTTC. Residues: CASSYVILYGYTF.

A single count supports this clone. CDR3 in DNA: TGCAGCGTTGAAGTCACAGGGTTGGGCACTGAAGCTTTCTTT. This sequence encodes CSVEVTGLGTEAFF. V is TRBV29-1 and J is TRBJ1-1; the D gene is possibly TRBD1 (6 bases). V lost 1 base, J lost 4 bases, and 13 bases lay in between. This CDR3 region has 14 residues. Germline V CDR1 and CDR2: SQVTM, ANQGSEA.